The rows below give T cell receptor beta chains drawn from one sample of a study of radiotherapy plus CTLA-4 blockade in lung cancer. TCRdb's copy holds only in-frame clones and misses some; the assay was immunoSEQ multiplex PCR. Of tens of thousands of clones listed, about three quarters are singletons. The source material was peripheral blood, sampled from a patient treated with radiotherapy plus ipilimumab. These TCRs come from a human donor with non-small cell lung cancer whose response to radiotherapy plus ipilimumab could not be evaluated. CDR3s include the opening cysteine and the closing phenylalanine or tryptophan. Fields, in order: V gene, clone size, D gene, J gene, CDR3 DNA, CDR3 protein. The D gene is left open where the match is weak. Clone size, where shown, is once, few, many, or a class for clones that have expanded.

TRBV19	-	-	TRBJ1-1	TGTGCCAGTAGCAGGGGCGTAGGGACTGAAGCTTTCTTT	CASSRGVGTEAFF
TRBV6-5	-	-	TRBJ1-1	TGTGCCAGCGGCCGACAGCACCTCTTTGAAGCTTTCTTT	CASGRQHLFEAFF
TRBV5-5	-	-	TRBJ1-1	TGTGCCAGCAGCCCGACAGGCAGCGGTGAAGCTTTCTTT	CASSPTGSGEAFF
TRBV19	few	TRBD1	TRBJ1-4	TGTGCCAGTACTCGTAGGACAGGGATGACTAATGAAAAACTGTTTTTT	CASTRRTGMTNEKLFF
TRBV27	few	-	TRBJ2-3	TGTGCCAGCTCGTTGGAGGGCTTACGCGATACGCAGTATTTT	CASSLEGLRDTQYF
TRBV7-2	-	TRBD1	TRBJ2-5	TGTGCCAGCAGGGACAGGTACCAAGAGACCCAGTACTTC	CASRDRYQETQYF
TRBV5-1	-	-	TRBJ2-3	TGCGCCAGCAGCTTGGCCTGGGGCAAGTTTTCAGATACGCAGTATTTT	CASSLAWGKFSDTQYF
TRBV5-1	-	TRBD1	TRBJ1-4	TGCGCCAGCAGCTCGGGACAGGCGGCTAATGAAAAACTGTTTTTT	CASSSGQAANEKLFF
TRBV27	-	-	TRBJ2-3	TGTGCCAGCAGTTCTACAGAGTACACAGATACGCAGTATTTT	CASSSTEYTDTQYF
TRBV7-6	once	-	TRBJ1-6	TGTGCCAGCAGCCCCGTCGGGCAGGGAACTTCACCCCTCCACTTT	CASSPVGQGTSPLHF
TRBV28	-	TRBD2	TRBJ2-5	TGTGCCAGCAGTTTATCGGGACTAGAAAAAGAGACCCAGTACTTC	CASSLSGLEKETQYF
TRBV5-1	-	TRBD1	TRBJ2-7	TGCGCCAGGGGACAGGAGGAGAGCTACGAGCAGTACTTC	CARGQEESYEQYF
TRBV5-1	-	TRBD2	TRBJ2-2	TGCGCCAGCAGCGTACTAGCGGGGGGGACCGGGGAGCTGTTTTTT	CASSVLAGGTGELFF
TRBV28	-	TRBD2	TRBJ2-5	TGTGCCAGCAGTTCCGGACTAGCGGGAGTGGAGACCCAGTACTTC	CASSSGLAGVETQYF
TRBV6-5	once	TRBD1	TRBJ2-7	TGTGCCAGCAGTTACGGGACAGGGGCCCCCTACGAGCAGTACTTC	CASSYGTGAPYEQYF
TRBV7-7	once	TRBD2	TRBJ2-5	TGTGCTAGCAGCTCGGGGACTAGCGGGAGTACCCAGTACTTC	CASSSGTSGSTQYF
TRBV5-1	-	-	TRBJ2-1	TGCGCCAGCAGCTTGGTGGCAGGGACTCACTCCTACAATGAGCAGTTCTTC	CASSLVAGTHSYNEQFF
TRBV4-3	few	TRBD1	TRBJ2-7	TGCGCCAGCAGCCAAGATTGGCCAGGGGGCTACGAGCAGTACTTC	CASSQDWPGGYEQYF
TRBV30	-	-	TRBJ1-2	TGTGCCTTTCGTTCGTCTCGGAACTATGGCTACACCTTC	CAFRSSRNYGYTF
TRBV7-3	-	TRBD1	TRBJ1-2	TGTGCCAGCAGCGTCGGACAGGACTATGGCTACACCTTC	CASSVGQDYGYTF
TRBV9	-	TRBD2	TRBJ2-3	TGTGCCAGCAGCGTAGGGACTAGCGGGAGCGCAGATACGCAGTATTTT	CASSVGTSGSADTQYF
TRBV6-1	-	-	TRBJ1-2	TGTGCCAGCAGTGAAGCGCTAGCAGGGGATGTCACCTTC	CASSEALAGDVTF
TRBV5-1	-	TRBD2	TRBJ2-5	TGCGCCAGCAGCCCGGGGGCTAGCGGGAACCAAGAGACCCAGTACTTC	CASSPGASGNQETQYF
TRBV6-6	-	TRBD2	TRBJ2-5	TGTGCCAGCAGTTTCCAGACTAGCAGCCAAGAGACCCAGTACTTC	CASSFQTSSQETQYF
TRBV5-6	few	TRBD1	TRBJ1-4	TGTGCCAGCACCAGGGGGACTAATGAAAAACTGTTTTTT	CASTRGTNEKLFF
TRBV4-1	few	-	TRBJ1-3	TGCGCCAGCAGCCAGATATCTCGTCCGGACACCATATATTTT	CASSQISRPDTIYF
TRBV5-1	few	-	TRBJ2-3	TGCGCCAGCAGCTTACAGCTTAGCACAGATACGCAGTATTTT	CASSLQLSTDTQYF